These T cell receptor beta chains were read from a single sample in a study of technical replicates of blood from a handful of donors. Profiling relied on immunoSEQ multiplex PCR, and the TCRdb table lists in-frame clones only, not all of them. The sample holds about 66,000 clones, approximately 89% seen once. The sample consisted of PBMCs. The receptors shown here come from a human donor in good health. Some clones in this sample may be carry-over from other donors' samples. The CDR3 runs from the conserved cysteine through the conserved F or W. The order of the fields is J gene, V gene, D gene, clone size, CDR3 protein, CDR3 DNA. D genes are given only for firm matches. Only part of the rows carry a size: once, few, many, or a class if the clone is expanded.

J: TRBJ1-1; V: TRBV5-5; D: -; size: -; CDR3: CASSLSGFLHAAFF; DNA: TGTGCCAGCAGCTTGTCAGGGTTCCTACATGCAGCTTTCTTT
J: TRBJ1-1; V: TRBV6-5; D: TRBD1; size: -; CDR3: CASSHRDRGEAFF; DNA: TGTGCCAGCAGCCACCGGGACAGGGGTGAAGCTTTCTTT
J: TRBJ1-1; V: TRBV6-5; D: -; size: -; CDR3: CASSSEPTGTTEAFF; DNA: TGTGCCAGCAGTTCAGAACCTACAGGGACCACTGAAGCTTTCTTT
J: TRBJ2-5; V: TRBV7-2; D: -; size: -; CDR3: CASSLNVARRETQYF; DNA: TGTGCCAGCAGCTTAAACGTCGCGAGGAGGGAGACCCAGTACTTC
J: TRBJ2-5; V: TRBV9; D: TRBD2; size: -; CDR3: CASSVEGLAGSQYF; DNA: TGTGCCAGCAGCGTAGAGGGACTAGCGGGGAGCCAGTACTTC
J: TRBJ1-2; V: TRBV7-9; D: -; size: -; CDR3: CASSPHAGAGGYTF; DNA: TGTGCCAGCAGCCCCCATGCGGGGGCGGGAGGCTACACCTTC
J: TRBJ1-2; V: TRBV7-9; D: -; size: -; CDR3: CASSLGQGIGYGYTF; DNA: TGTGCCAGCAGCTTAGGGCAGGGGATAGGTTATGGCTACACCTTC
J: TRBJ2-7; V: TRBV7-8; D: TRBD2; size: -; CDR3: CASSLGAGGGPPSYEQYF; DNA: TGTGCCAGCAGCTTAGGTGCTGGCGGGGGGCCACCATCCTACGAGCAGTACTTC
J: TRBJ2-1; V: TRBV27; D: TRBD2; size: -; CDR3: CASSRLAPYNEQFF; DNA: TGTGCCAGCAGCCGACTAGCACCCTACAATGAGCAGTTCTTC
J: TRBJ1-5; V: TRBV6-6; D: -; size: -; CDR3: CASSSSGGNQPQHF; DNA: -
J: TRBJ1-5; V: TRBV6-5; D: -; size: -; CDR3: CASSRAGRNQPQHF; DNA: TGTGCCAGTTCTCGGGCAGGGAGGAATCAGCCCCAGCATTTT
J: TRBJ2-7; V: TRBV18; D: TRBD2; size: -; CDR3: CASSPKAGASYEQYF; DNA: TGTGCCAGCTCACCAAAGGCGGGAGCCTCCTACGAGCAGTACTTC
J: TRBJ2-3; V: TRBV7-3; D: -; size: -; CDR3: CASSRGGLITDTQYF; DNA: TGTGCCAGCAGCCGTGGGGGACTCATCACAGATACGCAGTATTTT
J: TRBJ2-7; V: TRBV19; D: TRBD2; size: -; CDR3: CASSIASGNSYEQYF; DNA: TGTGCCAGTAGTATAGCTAGCGGGAACTCCTACGAGCAGTACTTC
J: TRBJ2-7; V: TRBV4-3; D: TRBD2; size: -; CDR3: CASSPGAGGEQYF; DNA: TGCGCCAGCAGCCCAGGAGCGGGGGGCGAGCAGTACTTC
J: TRBJ2-3; V: TRBV9; D: TRBD2; size: -; CDR3: CASSGGWTSEGTDTQYF; DNA: TGTGCCAGCAGCGGGGGTTGGACTAGTGAGGGCACAGATACGCAGTATTTT
J: TRBJ2-1; V: TRBV4-2; D: TRBD2; size: -; CDR3: CASSQEGTRSYNEQFF; DNA: TGTGCCAGCAGCCAAGAAGGGACTAGGTCCTACAATGAGCAGTTCTTC
J: TRBJ1-3; V: TRBV7-2; D: -; size: -; CDR3: CASILRAGNTIYF; DNA: TGTGCCAGCATCCTGAGAGCTGGAAACACCATATATTTT
J: TRBJ1-5; V: TRBV5-4; D: -; size: -; CDR3: CASSLYGVGQPQHF; DNA: TGTGCCAGCAGCTTGTATGGAGTAGGACAGCCCCAGCATTTT
J: TRBJ2-1; V: TRBV2; D: -; size: -; CDR3: CASSYYNEQFF; DNA: TGTGCCAGCAGTTATTACAATGAGCAGTTCTTC
J: TRBJ1-6; V: TRBV4-3; D: -; size: once; CDR3: CASSQAGKSPLHF; DNA: TGCGCCAGCAGCCAAGCGGGAAAGTCACCCCTCCACTTT
J: TRBJ1-1; V: TRBV7-9; D: TRBD1; size: -; CDR3: CASSSESPLVGQDEAFF; DNA: TGTGCCAGCAGCTCAGAAAGTCCGCTCGTGGGACAGGATGAAGCTTTCTTT
J: TRBJ2-6; V: TRBV7-2; D: TRBD2; size: -; CDR3: CASSLVGGASGANVLTF; DNA: TGTGCCAGCAGCTTAGTCGGGGGGGCGAGTGGGGCCAACGTCCTGACTTTC
J: TRBJ2-1; V: TRBV9; D: -; size: -; CDR3: CASSVALSYNEQFF; DNA: TGTGCCAGCAGCGTAGCCCTATCCTACAATGAGCAGTTCTTC
J: TRBJ1-2; V: TRBV7-6; D: -; size: -; CDR3: CASSLGIPTGDYGYTF; DNA: TGTGCCAGCAGCTTAGGGATCCCGACAGGAGACTATGGCTACACCTTC
J: TRBJ2-1; V: TRBV9; D: -; size: -; CDR3: CASSKGAGYNEQFF; DNA: TGTGCCAGCAGTAAGGGAGCCGGTTACAATGAGCAGTTCTTC
J: TRBJ2-5; V: TRBV18; D: TRBD2; size: -; CDR3: CASSPDLAGGLETQYF; DNA: TGTGCCAGCTCACCGGACCTAGCGGGGGGGCTAGAGACCCAGTACTTC
J: TRBJ2-7; V: TRBV6-1; D: TRBD2; size: -; CDR3: CASSSGTTSSYEQYF; DNA: TGTGCCAGCAGTTCCGGGACTACGAGCTCCTACGAGCAGTACTTC
J: TRBJ1-1; V: TRBV19; D: TRBD1; size: -; CDR3: CASSKGQGFTEAFF; DNA: TGTGCCAGTAGTAAGGGACAGGGGTTCACTGAAGCTTTCTTT
J: TRBJ2-7; V: TRBV6-1; D: TRBD2; size: -; CDR3: CASSVQLAGSTYEQYF; DNA: TGTGCCAGCAGTGTCCAACTAGCGGGATCCACCTACGAGCAGTACTTC
J: TRBJ1-6; V: TRBV19; D: -; size: -; CDR3: CASRVSDSPLHF; DNA: TGTGCCAGTAGGGTATCGGATTCACCCCTCCACTTT
J: TRBJ2-5; V: TRBV7-2; D: -; size: once; CDR3: CASSLEGAKTQYF; DNA: TGTGCCAGCAGCTTAGAAGGGGCGAAGACCCAGTACTTC
J: TRBJ2-1; V: TRBV13; D: -; size: medium-sized; CDR3: CASSLEGGESYNEQFF; DNA: TGTGCCAGCAGCTTAGAAGGCGGGGAGTCCTACAATGAGCAGTTCTTC
J: TRBJ2-1; V: TRBV4-1; D: -; size: -; CDR3: CASSRGPGHTYNEQFF; DNA: TGCGCCAGCAGCCGAGGGCCGGGACACACCTACAATGAGCAGTTCTTC
J: TRBJ1-2; V: TRBV10-3; D: -; size: -; CDR3: CAISESIGVGYTF; DNA: TGTGCCATCAGTGAGTCGATAGGGGTTGGCTACACCTTC
J: TRBJ1-6; V: TRBV4-1; D: -; size: -; CDR3: CASSQGGVLDYSPLHF; DNA: TGCGCCAGCAGCCAAGGTGGCGTTCTAGACTATTCACCCCTCCACTTT
J: TRBJ2-7; V: TRBV29-1; D: TRBD1; size: -; CDR3: CSVAGGRGYEQYF; DNA: TGCAGCGTTGCAGGGGGCAGGGGATACGAGCAGTACTTC
J: TRBJ1-4; V: TRBV4-1; D: -; size: -; CDR3: CASSSGLAANEKLFF; DNA: TGCGCCAGCAGCTCCGGTCTGGCGGCTAATGAAAAACTGTTTTTT
J: TRBJ2-1; V: TRBV11-3; D: -; size: -; CDR3: CASSSRGSSYNEQFF; DNA: TGTGCCAGCAGCTCCCGAGGGAGCTCCTACAATGAGCAGTTCTTC
J: TRBJ2-3; V: TRBV10-3; D: TRBD2; size: -; CDR3: CAISGLAVTDTQYF; DNA: TGTGCCATCAGTGGACTAGCGGTCACAGATACGCAGTATTTT
J: TRBJ1-1; V: TRBV30; D: -; size: few; CDR3: CAWNSVNTEAFF; DNA: TGTGCCTGGAATTCTGTGAACACTGAAGCTTTCTTT
J: TRBJ1-3; V: TRBV16; D: -; size: -; CDR3: CASSLSTASGNTIYF; DNA: TGTGCCAGCAGCCTGTCGACAGCCTCTGGAAACACCATATATTTT
J: TRBJ2-3; V: TRBV7-3; D: -; size: -; CDR3: CASSLGYGGTDTQYF; DNA: TGTGCCAGCAGCTTAGGGTATGGAGGCACAGATACGCAGTATTTT
J: TRBJ1-6; V: TRBV6-5; D: -; size: -; CDR3: CASSYSAGKTSPLHF; DNA: TGTGCCAGCAGTTACTCGGCAGGAAAAACCTCACCCCTCCACTTT
J: TRBJ2-7; V: TRBV9; D: -; size: -; CDR3: CASSVGGDYEQYF; DNA: TGTGCCAGCAGCGTAGGTGGAGACTACGAGCAGTACTTC
J: TRBJ2-7; V: TRBV19; D: TRBD2; size: once; CDR3: CASTSVAGGSYEQYF; DNA: TGTGCCAGTACCTCGGTTGCGGGAGGCTCCTACGAGCAGTACTTC
J: TRBJ2-1; V: TRBV27; D: TRBD2; size: -; CDR3: CASSLFSGSPHNEQFF; DNA: TGTGCCAGCAGTTTATTTAGCGGGAGCCCCCACAATGAGCAGTTCTTC
J: TRBJ2-1; V: TRBV10-3; D: -; size: -; CDR3: CAISESQGYENEQFF; DNA: TGTGCCATCAGTGAGTCCCAGGGTTACGAGAATGAGCAGTTCTTC